Given below is one T cell receptor (beta chain) in context. This clonotype has at least ten counts. Its antigen is still unknown. No much larger clone exists at a distance of one base, and base qualities are not known. Receptor libraries were prepared by PCR. Sequencing was performed on an Illumina HiSeq 2500. TCR library preparation used molecular barcoding, with unique molecular identifiers applied to normalize quantification of the TCRbeta repertoire. The public reads were run again by TCRdb, first through fastp at Q25 and then through MiXCR, and only productive beta chains were kept. Rows with one shared CDR3 protein collapse into an entry with the most common genes and DNA. The sample table contains about 360,000 distinct CDR3 sequences; only one count was recorded for more than 10% of them. Clones ranked in the top ten supply around 4.5% of the sample. The sample originates from a study of T-cell reconstitution after alpha-beta-depleted transplantation in children (dated by TCRdb to 2016 to 2018). Turning to the overall study: T-cell immune reconstitution after TCRalphabeta/CD19-depleted allogeneic hematopoietic cell transplantation in children was quantitatively tracked in the study by means of TCR repertoire profiling.

The sequence was collected from a human donor who donated a stem cell graft to a child with Fanconi anemia. Sequencing used PBMCs, obtained from the stem cell graft.

The DNA sequence is as follows: TGCGCCAGCAGCTCCAGGGTTCAAGAGACCCAGTACTTC. Its translation is CASSSRVQETQYF. The rearranged chain carries TRBV5-1 and TRBJ2-5; possibly the D gene is TRBD1, per 5 matching bases. The CDR3, from cysteine to phenylalanine, totals 13 residues. The only DNA kept is the CDR3, 39 bases in frame from the first base. Looking up the germline V gene yields CDR1 SGHRS and CDR2 YFSETQ. V is clipped by 3 bases and J by 2 bases, and the sequence between their germline boundaries is 8 bases long.